This TCR beta chain was recorded in a study of blood T cell repertoires in COVID-19. About the research overall: COVID-19 samples from acute and convalescent phases originated in the United States, Italy and Spain. From T cells, B-cell-depleted T cells, or PBMCs came the material, which was cDNA or gDNA.

Germline-derived CDR1 and CDR2 are ENHRY and SYGVKD. CDR3 length equals 14 residues. V shed 7 bases and J 1 base; nucleotides not matched to a gene: 4. Per the original data handling: Using reference gene primer amplification, nucleated cell counts were estimated. Using immunoSEQ multiplex PCR, the repertoire was profiled, and TCRdb retains in-frame clones only, with some absent. That table furnishes V, J and clone size, whereas the DNA furnished D and trimming. The sample comprises about 82,000 clones, around 80% of which are singletons, and around 7.3% rests with the top ten. The sequencing sample was made of peripheral blood. The TCR originated in a man aged 45-60 years with active or convalescent COVID-19. V and J are TRBV10-3 and TRBJ1-1; 9 bases map to TRBD1. The CDR3 nucleotides are TGTGCCATCAACCCGGGACAGGGGAACACTGAAGCTTTCTTT. It is translated as CAINPGQGNTEAFF.